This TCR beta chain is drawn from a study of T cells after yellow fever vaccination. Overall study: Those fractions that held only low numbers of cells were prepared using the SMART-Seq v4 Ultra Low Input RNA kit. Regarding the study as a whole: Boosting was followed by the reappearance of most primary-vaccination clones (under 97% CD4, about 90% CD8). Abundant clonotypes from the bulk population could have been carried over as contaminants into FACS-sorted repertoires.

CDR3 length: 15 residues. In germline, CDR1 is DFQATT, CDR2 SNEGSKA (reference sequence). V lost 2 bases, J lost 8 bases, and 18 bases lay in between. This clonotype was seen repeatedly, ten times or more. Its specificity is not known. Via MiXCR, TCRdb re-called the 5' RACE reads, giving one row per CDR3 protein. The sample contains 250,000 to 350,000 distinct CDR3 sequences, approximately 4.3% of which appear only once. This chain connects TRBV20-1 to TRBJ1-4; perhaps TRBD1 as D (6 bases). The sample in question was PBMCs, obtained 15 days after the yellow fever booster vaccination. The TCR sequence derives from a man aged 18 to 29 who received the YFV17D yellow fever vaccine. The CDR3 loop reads CSARSLQGLREKLFF. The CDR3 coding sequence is TGCAGTGCTAGATCACTACAGGGTTTAAGGGAAAAACTGTTTTTT.